The rows below give T cell receptor beta chains drawn from one sample of a study of shared T cell receptors in the human thymus. Profiled with immunoSEQ multiplex PCR; TCRdb holds only in-frame clones, not every one. This sample has about 660,000 clones, with 87% found just once. Another study also made use of these data, one on human thymus T cells.

What was sequenced was thymocytes. These receptors originate from a boy younger than two with a congenital heart defect. Both conserved end residues are part of each CDR3. The D gene is left open where the match is weak. The size of a clone is reported for some rows only, either as once, few or many, or as a class for expanded clones.

J	length	V	D	size	DNA	CDR3
TRBJ2-7	14	TRBV5-1	TRBD1	.	TGCGCCAGCAGGCTGGGACAGGGGGGCGACGAGCAGTACTTC	CASRLGQGGDEQYF
TRBJ2-5	15	TRBV11-3	.	.	TGTGCCAGCAGCTTAAGCTCCCGGTGGCAAGAGACCCAGTACTTC	CASSLSSRWQETQYF
TRBJ1-5	15	TRBV28	TRBD1	.	TGTGCCAGCACCCAAGACAGGGAAAGCAATCAGCCCCAGCATTTT	CASTQDRESNQPQHF
TRBJ2-2	18	TRBV19	.	.	TGTGCCAGTAGTATCCGGGTAGGGGGAGAGGGGGATATCGGGGAGCTGTTTTTT	CASSIRVGGEGDIGELFF
TRBJ1-1	12	TRBV28	.	.	TGTGCCAGCATGGGGCTTTACACTGAAGCTTTCTTT	CASMGLYTEAFF
TRBJ2-1	16	TRBV28	TRBD2	few	TGTGCCAGCAGTATTCCCCCACGGGGGGGACACAATGAGCAGTTCTTC	CASSIPPRGGHNEQFF
TRBJ1-5	16	TRBV7-8	.	.	TGTGCCAGCAGCTTATTCGGCAGGGTGAGCAATCAGCCCCAGCATTTT	CASSLFGRVSNQPQHF
TRBJ1-3	17	TRBV30	.	few	TGTGCCTGGAGTGTACAGCTAGTTTCCCGGACAGGAAACACCATATATTTT	CAWSVQLVSRTGNTIYF
TRBJ2-1	16	TRBV6-4	TRBD1	.	TGTGCCAGCAGCCCTGGGACAGAACAGTTCTACAATGAGCAGTTCTTC	CASSPGTEQFYNEQFF
TRBJ1-6	15	TRBV6-5	TRBD1	.	TGTGCCAGCAGTTACGGAGGACAGGGCAATTCACCCCTCCACTTT	CASSYGGQGNSPLHF
TRBJ1-1	16	TRBV5-1	.	.	TGCGCCAGCAGCTTGGCCGTTTCTGCGGGATACACTGAAGCTTTCTTT	CASSLAVSAGYTEAFF
TRBJ2-7	14	TRBV28	.	once	TGTGCCAGCAGTTCCACAGGGAGACCCTACGAGCAGTACTTC	CASSSTGRPYEQYF
TRBJ1-1	21	TRBV10-3	TRBD1	.	TGTGCCATCAGTGAGTTCAAACAGGATCGGACAGGGCAGCGAGGGAGCACTGAAGCTTTCTTT	CAISEFKQDRTGQRGSTEAFF
TRBJ1-2	16	TRBV14	TRBD1	.	TGTGCCAGCAGCCCCGGGACAGCAACTTCTAACTATGGCTACACCTTC	CASSPGTATSNYGYTF
TRBJ2-5	17	TRBV15	TRBD2	.	TGTGCCACCAGCAGCCCCGCAGGAGGACTAGCGGGAGAGACCCAGTACTTC	CATSSPAGGLAGETQYF
TRBJ1-2	13	TRBV14	.	.	TGTGCCAGCAGCCAAGACTCAAACAATGGCTACACCTTC	CASSQDSNNGYTF
TRBJ1-6	14	TRBV6-5	.	.	TGTGCCAGCACCCTGGGACATCGAAATTCACCCCTCCACTTT	CASTLGHRNSPLHF
TRBJ2-7	13	TRBV2	.	.	TGTGCCAGCACACGGGGAGTCTCGGGAGAGCAGTACTTC	CASTRGVSGEQYF
TRBJ1-1	13	TRBV10-1	TRBD1	.	TGCGCCAGCAGCAGACAGGGAGGAACTGAAGCTTTCTTT	CASSRQGGTEAFF
TRBJ2-1	15	TRBV11-2	TRBD2	.	TGTGCCAGCAGCTTAGGGGCGGGAGGCATCGATGAGCAGTTCTTC	CASSLGAGGIDEQFF
TRBJ2-2	15	TRBV5-4	TRBD2	.	TGTGCCAGCAGTTTCAGCGGGGGCGGCACCGGGGAGCTGTTTTTT	CASSFSGGGTGELFF
TRBJ2-7	15	TRBV19	TRBD1	few	TGTGCCAGTAGTCTGGAACAGGGGGCGCGGTACGAGCAGTACTTC	CASSLEQGARYEQYF
TRBJ2-7	15	TRBV27	.	.	TGTGCCAGCAGTTCATTGGTCCCAAACAGCTACGAGCAGTACTTC	CASSSLVPNSYEQYF
TRBJ2-7	13	TRBV4-1	.	.	TGCGCCAGCAGCCTCGATGCGGTTACCGAGCAGTACTTC	CASSLDAVTEQYF
TRBJ2-1	14	TRBV21-1	.	.	TGTGCCAGCAGCAAGGATCAGAGCGTCAATGAGCAGTTCTTC	CASSKDQSVNEQFF
TRBJ2-1	14	TRBV4-3	TRBD1	.	TGCGCCAGCAGCCAAGCGGGACAGGTAAATGAGCAGTTCTTC	CASSQAGQVNEQFF
TRBJ1-1	15	TRBV5-8	.	.	TGTGCCAGCAGCCGCCGGGCCCCGGGGGACACTGAAGCTTTCTTT	CASSRRAPGDTEAFF
TRBJ1-1	15	TRBV4-3	.	once	TGCGCCAGCAGCCAAGTTGTCGCAGGTTCGCCTGAAGCTTTCTTT	CASSQVVAGSPEAFF
TRBJ2-7	17	TRBV19	TRBD2	.	TGTGCCAGTAGTACCACCTTTCTAGCGGGTCTCGTCTACGAGCAGTACTTC	CASSTTFLAGLVYEQYF
TRBJ2-3	13	TRBV2	TRBD2	.	TGTGCCAGCAGCGGACTAGATCTATATACGCAGTATTTT	CASSGLDLYTQYF
TRBJ2-1	18	TRBV27	.	once	TGTGCCAGCAGTTTAATTCGTGGGCGTGTAACCCCCTACAATGAGCAGTTCTTC	CASSLIRGRVTPYNEQFF
TRBJ1-2	12	TRBV5-4	TRBD1	.	TGTGCCAGCAGCCTCGGACAGGAAGGCTACACCTTC	CASSLGQEGYTF
TRBJ1-2	15	TRBV23-1	TRBD1	once	TGCGCCAGCAGTCCCACCCTTCCAGGGGGCCATGGCTACACCTTC	CASSPTLPGGHGYTF
TRBJ2-7	16	TRBV15	.	.	TGTGCCACCAGCAGAGTGGAGACAGCACTACCCTACGAGCAGTACTTC	CATSRVETALPYEQYF
TRBJ2-5	12	TRBV4-1	TRBD2	.	TGCGCCAGCCGGGGGGGGCCCAGGGCCCAGTACTTC	CASRGGPRAQYF
TRBJ1-5	14	TRBV18	.	once	TGTGCCAGCTCACCGGGGAGTTACCCCTCGCCCCAGCATTTT	CASSPGSYPSPQHF
TRBJ1-1	15	TRBV10-3	.	.	TGTGCCATCAGGGAGGGTGACAACCCTTACACTGAAGCTTTCTTT	CAIREGDNPYTEAFF
TRBJ2-7	17	TRBV9	TRBD2	once	TGTGCCAGCAGCGTAGCTTTGGATAGCGGGGGAGATTACGAGCAGTACTTC	CASSVALDSGGDYEQYF
TRBJ1-6	17	TRBV4-1	TRBD1	.	TGCGCCAGCAGCCAAGACGCGTTGGCAGGGGGTAATTCACCCCTCCACTTT	CASSQDALAGGNSPLHF
TRBJ2-7	17	TRBV19	TRBD1	.	TGTGCCAGTAGTATATTTTTGTCGGGACAGGGGCCCTACGAGCAGTACTTC	CASSIFLSGQGPYEQYF
TRBJ2-3	16	TRBV4-3	.	.	TGCGCCAGCAGCCAAGATACGAGGAGGCTCACAGATACGCAGTATTTT	CASSQDTRRLTDTQYF
TRBJ2-1	16	TRBV5-1	TRBD2	.	TGCGCCAGCGGACAACAAGGACTAGCGGGAGGCGGTGAGCAGTTCTTC	CASGQQGLAGGGEQFF
TRBJ1-1	14	TRBV2	.	once	TGTGCCAGCACCCACAGGGCCCGGAGCACTGAAGCTTTCTTT	CASTHRARSTEAFF
TRBJ2-1	15	TRBV28	.	.	TGTGCCAGCAGTTTAGTGCGTAACTCCTACAATGAGCAGTTCTTC	CASSLVRNSYNEQFF
TRBJ2-7	14	TRBV6-5	.	.	TGTGCCAGCCAGTCAAGGACAGCCGACTACGAGCAGTACTTC	CASQSRTADYEQYF
TRBJ2-2	18	TRBV2	TRBD2	.	TGTGCCACCAAAAGGGTGACTAGCGGGAGACAAGGCACCGGGGAGCTGTTTTTT	CATKRVTSGRQGTGELFF
TRBJ1-5	14	TRBV5-5	.	once	TGTGCCAGCAGCTTGCACAGGTCTAATCAGCCCCAGCATTTT	CASSLHRSNQPQHF
TRBJ2-2	17	TRBV5-6	TRBD1	.	TGTGCCAGCAGCCTCATCGGGACAGATGCGAACACCGGGGAGCTGTTTTTT	CASSLIGTDANTGELFF
TRBJ1-4	14	TRBV29-1	.	.	TGCAGCCCCTGCGCGGGGCCTTATAATGAAAAACTGTTTTTT	CSPCAGPYNEKLFF
TRBJ1-5	17	TRBV25-1	TRBD1	.	TGTGCCAGCAGTGGATCTCTTACAGGGGATAGCAATCAGCCCCAGCATTTT	CASSGSLTGDSNQPQHF
TRBJ2-3	15	TRBV28	TRBD1	.	TGTGCCAGCAGAGACCGGGACAGGCCCACAGATACGCAGTATTTT	CASRDRDRPTDTQYF
TRBJ1-4	15	TRBV19	TRBD1	.	TGTGCCAGTAGTTCACGACAGGGGACTAATGAAAAACTGTTTTTT	CASSSRQGTNEKLFF
TRBJ1-6	18	TRBV28	TRBD1	.	TGTGCCAGCAGCCCCAGGGGGGCCAATAGTCAGGCCTATTCACCCCTCCACTTT	CASSPRGANSQAYSPLHF
TRBJ2-7	15	TRBV5-4	TRBD2	.	TGTGCCAGCAGCTCCGGACTAGCGGGCGCCTACGAGCAGTACTTC	CASSSGLAGAYEQYF
TRBJ1-1	15	TRBV30	TRBD1	.	TGTGCCTGGTCATTAAAGGACAGGAGTGACACTGAAGCTTTCTTT	CAWSLKDRSDTEAFF
TRBJ2-5	17	TRBV7-9	TRBD2	.	TGTGCCAGCAGCTTCGGGAGGGACCCGGGGCCCCAAGAGACCCAGTACTTC	CASSFGRDPGPQETQYF
TRBJ2-1	16	TRBV4-3	.	.	TGCGCCAGCAGCCCAGGAGGGGGCCCCTCCTACAATGAGCAGTTCTTC	CASSPGGGPSYNEQFF